The entry below describes one TCR beta chain. Antigen specificity is unknown. This table comes from immunoSEQ multiplex PCR, and its TCRdb copy is limited to in-frame clones, with some not included. This table has tens of thousands of clones, roughly 94% appearing once. The data belong to a study of OX40 agonist ivuxolimab in advanced cancers. Study observations and caveats: Partial responders dosed at 0.1-3.0 mg/kg displayed clonal expansion ranking among the lowest. Expanded clones were, on average, more numerous in CD8+ T cells than in CD4+.

The TCR originated in an adult with an advanced solid tumor such as melanoma, head and neck, liver or kidney cancer. Sequencing used CD4+ or CD8+ T cells sorted from blood, obtained in a trial of the OX40 agonist ivuxolimab.

This CDR3 reads CASSQLGGSSYNEQFF. As DNA, the CDR3 is TGCGCCAGCAGCCAGCTTGGGGGTAGCTCCTACAATGAGCAGTTCTTC. The chain carries TRBV4-1 and TRBJ2-1; D may correspond to TRBD1 or TRBD2 (5 bases each). V lost 3 bases and J lost 0, with 12 bases in between. Per the germline V gene, CDR1 is MGHRA and CDR2 is YSYEKL. The CDR3 covers 16 residues.